A selection of T cell receptor beta chains follows, all from one sample in a study of T cell responses to AZD1222 COVID-19 vaccine. The repertoire was sequenced with immunoSEQ multiplex PCR; TCRdb's copy has only in-frame clones and lacks some. Of 180,000 or so clones in the sample, about 91% were seen once. The material was peripheral blood, obtained 28 days after the second AZD1222 dose. These receptors were obtained from an adult who received the AZD1222 COVID-19 vaccine. CDR3s include the opening cysteine and the closing phenylalanine or tryptophan.

J gene,V gene,CDR3 protein
TRBJ2-7,TRBV30,CAWSSGLRGEQYF
TRBJ2-7,TRBV19,CASRAGTSYEQYF
TRBJ2-3,TRBV10-3,CAISEATDTQYF
TRBJ2-7,TRBV30,CAWNLPGESSYEQYF
TRBJ2-7,TRBV5-1,CASSPTPAVYEQYF
TRBJ2-2,TRBV7-2,CASSLKGTGELFF
TRBJ2-7,TRBV6-5,CASRRDRGWPYEQYF
TRBJ2-1,TRBV28,CASSSNLAGYNEQFF
TRBJ1-4,TRBV4-1,CASSPQMANEKLFF
TRBJ1-5,TRBV25-1,CASSGQGALAGQPQHF
TRBJ1-1,TRBV20-1,CSASGGVMNTEAFF
TRBJ1-1,TRBV7-8,CASSLGGTGGLNTEAFF
TRBJ2-1,TRBV5-6,CASSFLAGGSNEQFF
TRBJ1-2,TRBV7-9,CASSSEDRRFYGYTF
TRBJ1-3,TRBV11-2,CASSWTGGYQNTIYF
TRBJ2-1,TRBV27,CASSMYRTYEDNEQFF
TRBJ2-7,TRBV7-9,CASSPDSSVREQYF
TRBJ1-5,TRBV6-5,CASSYSNGDQPQHF
TRBJ2-3,TRBV14,CASSPGRFFGDTQYF
TRBJ2-5,TRBV11-2,CASSLAGRGPSETQYF
TRBJ1-2,TRBV12-3/TRBV12-4,CASSLVGTEGYTF
TRBJ2-1,TRBV7-3,CASSLTLSGSSYNEQFF
TRBJ1-2,TRBV9,CASPRGCGYGYTF
TRBJ1-5,TRBV10-3,CAISENMNSNQPQHF
TRBJ2-3,TRBV28,CASSLWTSGRRTDTQYF
TRBJ2-7,TRBV3-1/TRBV3-2,CASSQVLAGPNEQYF
TRBJ2-5,TRBV24-1,CATSDPPQGDETQYF
TRBJ2-2,TRBV18,CASSPNREKRTGELFF
TRBJ2-5,TRBV11-2,CASRFNRGGVPAWETQYF
TRBJ1-1,TRBV24-1,CATSDGGQGEAFF
TRBJ1-3,TRBV5-1,CASSSGTTNSGNTIYF
TRBJ2-1,TRBV29-1,CSVEAGQGAVF
TRBJ1-2,TRBV7-2,CASSNRQRYGYTF
TRBJ1-2,TRBV5-6,CASTHGRGTGYTF
TRBJ1-1,TRBV6-4,CASSQDRGTEAFF
TRBJ1-1,TRBV19,CASSIVGQGRTEAFF
TRBJ2-5,TRBV28,CASSSLAGQETQYF
TRBJ2-7,TRBV28,CASSPSGLADTYEQYF
TRBJ1-6,TRBV6-2/TRBV6-3,CASSQDLAPLHF
TRBJ2-7,TRBV2,CASSGRQGGYEQYF
TRBJ1-5,TRBV12-2,CASRRAGQPQHF
TRBJ1-1,TRBV18,CASSPGMNTEAFF
TRBJ1-2,TRBV4-3,CASSQGVTGGVYGYTF
TRBJ2-1,TRBV4-2,CASSQARYEQFF
TRBJ2-7,TRBV30,CAWSVPGTGGYEQYF
TRBJ1-2,TRBV30,CAWSVNRGINGYTF
TRBJ1-1,TRBV3-1/TRBV3-2,CASSRETVNTEAFF
TRBJ1-4,TRBV12-5,CASGSPTGGGEKLFF
TRBJ1-1,TRBV10-3,CATREGGTEAFF
TRBJ1-1,TRBV13,CASSTPHRGLNTEAFF
TRBJ1-4,TRBV2,CASNLDTGRANEKLFF
TRBJ2-3,TRBV4-1,CASSPHDLLAGSTDTQYF
TRBJ2-1,TRBV2,CASRSTPGLADNEQFF